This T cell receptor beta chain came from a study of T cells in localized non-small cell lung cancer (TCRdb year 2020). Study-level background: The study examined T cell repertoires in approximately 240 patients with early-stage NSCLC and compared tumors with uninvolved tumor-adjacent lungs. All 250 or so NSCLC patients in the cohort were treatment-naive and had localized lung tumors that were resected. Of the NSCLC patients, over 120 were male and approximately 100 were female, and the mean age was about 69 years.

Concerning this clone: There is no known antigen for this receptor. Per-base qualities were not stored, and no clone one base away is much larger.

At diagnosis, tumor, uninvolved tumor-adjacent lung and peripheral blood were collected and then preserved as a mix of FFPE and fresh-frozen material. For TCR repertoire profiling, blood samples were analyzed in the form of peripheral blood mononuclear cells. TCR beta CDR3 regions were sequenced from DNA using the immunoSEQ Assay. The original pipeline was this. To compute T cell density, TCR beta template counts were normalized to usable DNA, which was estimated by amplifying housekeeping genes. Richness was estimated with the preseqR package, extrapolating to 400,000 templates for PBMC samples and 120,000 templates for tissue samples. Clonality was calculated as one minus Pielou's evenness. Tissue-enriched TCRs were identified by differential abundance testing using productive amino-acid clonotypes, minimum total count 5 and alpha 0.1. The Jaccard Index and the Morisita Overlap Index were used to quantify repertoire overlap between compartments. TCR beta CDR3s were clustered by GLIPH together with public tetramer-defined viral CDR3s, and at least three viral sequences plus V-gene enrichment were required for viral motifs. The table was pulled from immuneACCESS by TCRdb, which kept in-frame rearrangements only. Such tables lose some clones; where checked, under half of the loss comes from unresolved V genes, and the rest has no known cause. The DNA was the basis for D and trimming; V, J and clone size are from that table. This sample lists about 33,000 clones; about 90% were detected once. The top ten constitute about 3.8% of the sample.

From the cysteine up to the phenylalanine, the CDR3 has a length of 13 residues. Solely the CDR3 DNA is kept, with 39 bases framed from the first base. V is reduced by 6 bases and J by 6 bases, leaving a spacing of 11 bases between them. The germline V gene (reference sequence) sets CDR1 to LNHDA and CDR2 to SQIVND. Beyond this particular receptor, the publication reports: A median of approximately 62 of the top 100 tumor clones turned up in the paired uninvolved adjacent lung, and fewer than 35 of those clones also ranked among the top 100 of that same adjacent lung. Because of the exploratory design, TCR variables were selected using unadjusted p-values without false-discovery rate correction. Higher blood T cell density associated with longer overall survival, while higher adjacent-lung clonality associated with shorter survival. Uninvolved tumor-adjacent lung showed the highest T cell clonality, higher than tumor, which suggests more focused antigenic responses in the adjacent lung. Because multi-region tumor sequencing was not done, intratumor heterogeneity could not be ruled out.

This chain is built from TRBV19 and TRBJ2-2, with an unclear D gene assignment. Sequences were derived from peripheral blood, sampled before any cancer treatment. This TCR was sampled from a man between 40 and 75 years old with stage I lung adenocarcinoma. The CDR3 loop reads CASRQHQAGELFF. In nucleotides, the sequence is TGTGCCAGTAGACAACATCAAGCCGGGGAGCTGTTTTTT.